The rows below give T cell receptor beta chains drawn from one sample of a study of beta chain features in type 1 diabetes. Some clones are missing from TCRdb's copy, which holds only in-frame ones; the method was immunoSEQ multiplex PCR. The sample shows some 270,000 clones, 11% of them seen only once. The sequencing sample was made of naive CD4+ T cells from blood. The receptors here all came from a man aged 25 to 45 with type 1 diabetes. The CDR3 runs from the conserved cysteine through the conserved F or W. Each record gives: J gene, D gene, V gene, clone size, CDR3 protein, CDR3 DNA. A D gene is named only where the DNA matches it firmly. Part of the rows lack a size; the others show once, few, many or a class for expanded clones.

j_call: TRBJ1-2; d_call: .; v_call: TRBV2; clone_size: few; cdr3_aa: CASSEARQPEGYTF; cdr3_nt: TGTGCCAGCAGTGAAGCGCGACAGCCTGAGGGCTACACCTTC
j_call: TRBJ1-1; d_call: .; v_call: TRBV6-1; clone_size: .; cdr3_aa: CASSAAPGLNTEAFF; cdr3_nt: TGTGCCAGCAGTGCCGCCCCCGGGTTGAACACTGAAGCTTTCTTT
j_call: TRBJ2-5; d_call: .; v_call: TRBV19; clone_size: few; cdr3_aa: CASSLSDREETQYF; cdr3_nt: TGTGCCAGTAGTCTCTCGGACAGAGAAGAGACCCAGTACTTC
j_call: TRBJ1-1; d_call: TRBD1; v_call: TRBV19; clone_size: few; cdr3_aa: CASRAQGGSPEAFF; cdr3_nt: TGTGCCAGTAGGGCACAGGGGGGGTCTCCTGAAGCTTTCTTT
j_call: TRBJ1-1; d_call: .; v_call: TRBV14; clone_size: .; cdr3_aa: CASSHLMNTEAFF; cdr3_nt: TGTGCCAGCAGCCACCTTATGAACACTGAAGCTTTCTTT
j_call: TRBJ2-1; d_call: .; v_call: TRBV12-5; clone_size: .; cdr3_aa: CASGLVNLRDNEQFF; cdr3_nt: TGTGCTAGTGGTTTGGTAAACTTGCGGGACAATGAGCAGTTCTTC
j_call: TRBJ1-4; d_call: .; v_call: TRBV15; clone_size: .; cdr3_aa: CATSRARQDPEKLFF; cdr3_nt: TGTGCCACCAGCAGAGCGAGACAGGATCCAGAAAAACTGTTTTTT
j_call: TRBJ2-3; d_call: .; v_call: TRBV7-9; clone_size: many; cdr3_aa: CASSRQVETDTQYF; cdr3_nt: TGTGCCAGCAGCCGACAGGTTGAGACAGATACGCAGTATTTT
j_call: TRBJ2-5; d_call: TRBD2; v_call: TRBV7-3; clone_size: few; cdr3_aa: CASSVGLTETQYF; cdr3_nt: TGTGCCAGCAGCGTGGGACTAACGGAGACCCAGTACTTC
j_call: TRBJ2-2; d_call: TRBD1; v_call: TRBV30; clone_size: .; cdr3_aa: CARTGNTGELFF; cdr3_nt: TGTGCCCGGACAGGAAATACCGGGGAGCTGTTTTTT
j_call: TRBJ2-7; d_call: .; v_call: TRBV30; clone_size: .; cdr3_aa: CAWHRRDTEQYF; cdr3_nt: TGTGCCTGGCATCGCCGGGACACCGAGCAGTACTTC
j_call: TRBJ1-6; d_call: TRBD1; v_call: TRBV6-6; clone_size: .; cdr3_aa: CASRPGQGSLSSPLHF; cdr3_nt: TGTGCCAGCAGACCGGGACAGGGTTCGCTAAGTTCACCCCTCCACTTT
j_call: TRBJ1-3; d_call: .; v_call: TRBV9; clone_size: few; cdr3_aa: CASSLTGLGNTIYF; cdr3_nt: TGTGCCAGCAGCTTGACAGGCCTTGGAAACACCATATATTTT
j_call: TRBJ2-7; d_call: TRBD1; v_call: TRBV9; clone_size: .; cdr3_aa: CASSPGTANEQYF; cdr3_nt: TGTGCCAGCAGCCCTGGGACAGCCAACGAGCAGTACTTC
j_call: TRBJ2-5; d_call: TRBD1; v_call: TRBV6-6; clone_size: .; cdr3_aa: CASSGTVQLGTQYF; cdr3_nt: TGTGCCAGCAGCGGGACAGTGCAACTGGGAACCCAGTACTTC
j_call: TRBJ2-3; d_call: TRBD1; v_call: TRBV7-2; clone_size: few; cdr3_aa: CASSAGTGSLPDTQYF; cdr3_nt: TGTGCCAGCAGCGCCGGGACAGGTTCACTCCCAGATACGCAGTATTTT
j_call: TRBJ2-2; d_call: .; v_call: TRBV30; clone_size: .; cdr3_aa: CAWDGGSHTGELFF; cdr3_nt: TGTGCCTGGGACGGGGGTTCGCACACCGGGGAGCTGTTTTTT
j_call: TRBJ2-7; d_call: TRBD1; v_call: TRBV4-3; clone_size: .; cdr3_aa: CASSQDTAQGAGGMYF; cdr3_nt: TGCGCCAGCAGCCAAGATACCGCGCAGGGGGCTGGAGGGATGTACTTC
j_call: TRBJ2-7; d_call: .; v_call: TRBV4-2; clone_size: .; cdr3_aa: CASSQDWASRGGALEQYF; cdr3_nt: TGTGCCAGCAGCCAAGATTGGGCTTCTAGAGGGGGGGCGCTCGAGCAGTACTTC
j_call: TRBJ1-5; d_call: .; v_call: TRBV28; clone_size: .; cdr3_aa: CASRGGGVGQPQHF; cdr3_nt: TGTGCCAGCAGGGGAGGGGGGGTTGGTCAGCCCCAGCATTTT
j_call: TRBJ1-2; d_call: TRBD1; v_call: TRBV7-2; clone_size: .; cdr3_aa: CASSSSTGTGGEGYGYTF; cdr3_nt: TGTGCCAGCAGCTCTAGCACCGGGACAGGGGGCGAAGGCTATGGCTACACCTTC
j_call: TRBJ1-1; d_call: TRBD1; v_call: TRBV28; clone_size: few; cdr3_aa: CASSLRGPLNTEAFF; cdr3_nt: TGTGCCAGCAGTCTAAGGGGGCCTTTGAACACTGAAGCTTTCTTT
j_call: TRBJ2-1; d_call: TRBD1; v_call: TRBV4-1; clone_size: .; cdr3_aa: CASSPGQGNGEQFF; cdr3_nt: TGCGCCAGCAGCCCGGGACAGGGGAATGGGGAGCAGTTCTTC
j_call: TRBJ2-2; d_call: TRBD1; v_call: TRBV7-8; clone_size: few; cdr3_aa: CASSQDRGRIRRNTGELFF; cdr3_nt: TGTGCCAGCAGCCAGGACAGGGGGCGAATAAGGAGGAACACCGGGGAGCTGTTTTTT
j_call: TRBJ2-3; d_call: .; v_call: TRBV5-1; clone_size: .; cdr3_aa: CASSLLGGDTQYF; cdr3_nt: TGCGCCAGCAGCTTGCTCGGGGGAGATACGCAGTATTTT
j_call: TRBJ1-6; d_call: .; v_call: TRBV2; clone_size: few; cdr3_aa: CASTVGVSPLHF; cdr3_nt: TGTGCCAGCACTGTCGGAGTTTCACCCCTCCACTTT
j_call: TRBJ1-6; d_call: .; v_call: TRBV7-3; clone_size: .; cdr3_aa: CASSLAGASPLHF; cdr3_nt: TGTGCCAGCAGCTTAGCTGGGGCTTCACCCCTCCACTTT
j_call: TRBJ2-7; d_call: TRBD1; v_call: TRBV4-2; clone_size: few; cdr3_aa: CASSQRQGISYEQYF; cdr3_nt: TGTGCCAGCAGCCAAAGACAGGGGATATCCTACGAGCAGTACTTC
j_call: TRBJ1-1; d_call: TRBD1; v_call: TRBV12-5; clone_size: few; cdr3_aa: CASGSGQGGTEAFF; cdr3_nt: TGTGCTAGTGGCTCGGGACAGGGAGGCACTGAAGCTTTCTTT
j_call: TRBJ1-2; d_call: TRBD1; v_call: TRBV27; clone_size: few; cdr3_aa: CASSRTLADRATF; cdr3_nt: TGTGCCAGCAGCAGAACCTTGGCGGACAGGGCCACCTTC
j_call: TRBJ1-1; d_call: TRBD1; v_call: TRBV9; clone_size: few; cdr3_aa: CASSPWTGRTEAFF; cdr3_nt: TGTGCCAGCAGCCCTTGGACAGGGAGGACTGAAGCTTTCTTT
j_call: TRBJ2-1; d_call: TRBD2; v_call: TRBV27; clone_size: .; cdr3_aa: CASSLGLAGGLNEQFF; cdr3_nt: TGTGCCAGCAGTCTTGGACTAGCGGGGGGACTCAATGAGCAGTTCTTC
j_call: TRBJ2-5; d_call: .; v_call: TRBV7-9; clone_size: few; cdr3_aa: CASSLARGGGTQYF; cdr3_nt: TGTGCCAGCAGCCTCGCCAGGGGCGGCGGGACCCAGTACTTC
j_call: TRBJ1-2; d_call: TRBD1; v_call: TRBV20-1; clone_size: .; cdr3_aa: CSAPNRGGYTF; cdr3_nt: TGCAGTGCTCCGAACAGGGGAGGCTACACCTTC
j_call: TRBJ2-5; d_call: .; v_call: TRBV18; clone_size: .; cdr3_aa: CASSLGGDEETQYF; cdr3_nt: TGTGCCAGCTCCCTAGGGGGGGACGAAGAGACCCAGTACTTC
j_call: TRBJ1-3; d_call: TRBD1; v_call: TRBV4-3; clone_size: few; cdr3_aa: CASSSRDRGSGNTIYF; cdr3_nt: TGCGCCAGCAGCAGCCGGGACAGGGGATCTGGAAACACCATATATTTT
j_call: TRBJ2-4; d_call: .; v_call: TRBV5-6; clone_size: .; cdr3_aa: CASSFGGLAKNIQYF; cdr3_nt: TGTGCCAGCAGCTTCGGAGGACTAGCCAAAAACATTCAGTACTTC
j_call: TRBJ2-1; d_call: .; v_call: TRBV9; clone_size: few; cdr3_aa: CASSVGYRLFF; cdr3_nt: TGTGCCAGCAGCGTAGGATACAGGCTGTTCTTC
j_call: TRBJ2-7; d_call: TRBD1; v_call: TRBV18; clone_size: .; cdr3_aa: CASSRLDRGEQYF; cdr3_nt: TGTGCCAGCTCACGACTAGACAGGGGTGAGCAGTACTTC
j_call: TRBJ2-3; d_call: TRBD2; v_call: TRBV5-6; clone_size: few; cdr3_aa: CASSFLAGGTDTQYF; cdr3_nt: TGTGCCAGCAGCTTCCTAGCGGGGGGCACAGATACGCAGTATTTT
j_call: TRBJ1-1; d_call: .; v_call: TRBV29-1; clone_size: .; cdr3_aa: CSVEYRADTEAFF; cdr3_nt: TGCAGCGTTGAGTACAGGGCGGACACTGAAGCTTTCTTT
j_call: TRBJ1-1; d_call: .; v_call: TRBV9; clone_size: .; cdr3_aa: CASSVGEGGAFF; cdr3_nt: TGTGCCAGCAGCGTCGGGGAGGGGGGAGCTTTCTTT
j_call: TRBJ1-5; d_call: .; v_call: TRBV5-1; clone_size: .; cdr3_aa: CASSTGLDQPQHF; cdr3_nt: TGCGCCAGCAGTACAGGGCTGGATCAGCCCCAGCATTTT
j_call: TRBJ2-1; d_call: TRBD1; v_call: TRBV19; clone_size: .; cdr3_aa: CASRLAGTGKGNEQFF; cdr3_nt: TGTGCCAGTAGGCTCGCTGGGACAGGGAAGGGTAATGAGCAGTTCTTC
j_call: TRBJ1-5; d_call: TRBD1; v_call: TRBV11-2; clone_size: few; cdr3_aa: CASSRDSHQPQHF; cdr3_nt: TGTGCCAGCAGCCGGGACAGTCATCAGCCCCAGCATTTT
j_call: TRBJ2-2; d_call: .; v_call: TRBV5-1; clone_size: .; cdr3_aa: CASRTAVGDTGELFF; cdr3_nt: TGCGCCAGCAGAACAGCGGTCGGGGACACCGGGGAGCTGTTTTTT
j_call: TRBJ1-5; d_call: .; v_call: TRBV4-3; clone_size: few; cdr3_aa: CASSHDSRGHYNQPQHF; cdr3_nt: TGCGCCAGCAGCCATGACTCTCGCGGACATTATAATCAGCCCCAGCATTTT
j_call: TRBJ2-2; d_call: TRBD2; v_call: TRBV6-6; clone_size: few; cdr3_aa: CASSYGRGGHTGELFF; cdr3_nt: TGTGCCAGCAGTTACGGGCGGGGGGGCCATACCGGGGAGCTGTTTTTT
j_call: TRBJ2-5; d_call: TRBD2; v_call: TRBV7-2; clone_size: few; cdr3_aa: CASSSRGETQYF; cdr3_nt: TGTGCCAGCAGCTCGCGGGGGGAGACCCAGTACTTC
j_call: TRBJ1-1; d_call: TRBD1; v_call: TRBV29-1; clone_size: few; cdr3_aa: CSAGGQMNTEAFF; cdr3_nt: TGCAGCGCTGGGGGACAGATGAACACTGAAGCTTTCTTT
j_call: TRBJ1-5; d_call: .; v_call: TRBV30; clone_size: few; cdr3_aa: CAWSSLTQFNQPQHF; cdr3_nt: TGTGCCTGGAGTTCTTTAACCCAGTTCAATCAGCCCCAGCATTTT
j_call: TRBJ2-7; d_call: TRBD1; v_call: TRBV19; clone_size: few; cdr3_aa: CASSTQDRATYF; cdr3_nt: TGTGCCAGTAGTACTCAAGACAGGGCGACGTACTTC
j_call: TRBJ2-1; d_call: TRBD2; v_call: TRBV18; clone_size: .; cdr3_aa: CASSRSGGYNEQFF; cdr3_nt: TGTGCCAGCTCCCGGAGCGGGGGTTACAATGAGCAGTTCTTC
j_call: TRBJ2-3; d_call: TRBD1; v_call: TRBV28; clone_size: few; cdr3_aa: CASSRRQGSQIRSGF; cdr3_nt: TGTGCCAGCAGTCGTAGACAGGGGTCACAAATACGCAGTGGCTTT
j_call: TRBJ2-5; d_call: TRBD1; v_call: TRBV7-9; clone_size: .; cdr3_aa: CASSPYRTGGETQYF; cdr3_nt: TGTGCCAGCAGCCCTTACCGGACAGGTGGGGAGACCCAGTACTTC